This TCR beta chain was observed in a study of blood T cell repertoires in COVID-19. The repertoire was sequenced with immunoSEQ multiplex PCR; TCRdb's copy has only in-frame clones and lacks some. This sample yields approximately 350,000 clones, of which around four fifths are seen a single time; approximately 5.4% belongs to the top ten. This clone was counted a few times. The source material was PBMCs or T cells enriched from blood (not recorded which). This sequence was found in a woman aged 45-65 years who had recovered from COVID-19.

The CDR3 region has the DNA TGCAGCGTTAACCGGGACAGAAGCACTGAAGCTTTCTTT. It encodes CSVNRDRSTEAFF. The chain joins TRBV29-1 to TRBJ1-1, with 7 bases that match TRBD1. Germline CDR1 is SQVTM and CDR2 is ANQGSEA. The CDR3 totals 13 residues. V was pared by 5 bases and J by 4 bases, with 7 bases of the junction left unmatched.